This TCR beta chain was sequenced in a study of control samples from healthy donors and cancer patients. V trimming: 6 bases; J trimming: 0 bases; junction bases outside the gene matches: 8. Germline-derived CDR1 and CDR2 are SGHAT and FQNNGV. The length of the CDR3 is 16 residues. Data came from immunoSEQ multiplex PCR; TCRdb stores just in-frame clones and leaves some out. The sample has about 160,000 clones, roughly 90% seen once. This TCR came from a woman in her 30s in good health. The source material was blood. V gene TRBV11-2 combines with J gene TRBJ2-1; 7 bases line up with TRBD1. This CDR3 is CASSPRGDSSYNEQFF. The DNA of the CDR3 is TGTGCCAGCAGTCCCCGAGGGGACAGCTCCTACAATGAGCAGTTCTTC.